These 2 T cell receptor beta chains came from one sample sequenced in a study of T cells in Graves' hyperthyroidism and ophthalmopathy (dated 2019 in TCRdb). The library was made by multiplex PCR. Sequenced using an Illumina HiSeq 2000. The TCR beta CDR3 regions were amplified from RNA transcripts. For the first round of RT-PCR on the TCR CDR3, the HTBI primer set was used together with the Qiagen OneStep RT-PCR kit. TCRdb reprocessing: public reads trimmed at Q25 with fastp, clones called with MiXCR, in-frame beta chains kept. Rows merge per CDR3 protein into single entries with the most common DNA and genes. The sample includes around 340,000 distinct CDR3 sequences, with 21% observed a single time. The ten top clones hold under 55% of the sample. Material for sequencing was blood. The receptors were sampled from a woman aged 50 to 60 with Graves' hyperthyroidism.

The chain joins TRBV20-1 to TRBJ1-5; 7 positions agree with TRBD1. This CDR3 spans 16 amino acids. The V and J ends lost 1 base and 1 base, in that order; junction bases with no gene match: 7. CDR1 and CDR2 from the germline V gene are DFQATT and SNEGSKA (reference sequence). CDR3 region: CSARAFRQGSNQPQHF. For the CDR3, the DNA is TGCAGTGCTAGAGCCTTTAGACAGGGAAGCAATCAGCCCCAGCATTTT.

This clonotype has a handful of counts. The chain employs TRBV29-1 and TRBJ1-2; the D is unclear. V lost 0 bases to trimming and J lost 5 bases, with 10 bases between them. CDR1 and CDR2 from the germline V gene are SQVTM and ANQGSEA. The length of the CDR3 is 13 residues. The CDR3 DNA follows: TGCAGCGTTGAAGATCTCCAACAGTATGGCTACACCTTC. Residues: CSVEDLQQYGYTF.